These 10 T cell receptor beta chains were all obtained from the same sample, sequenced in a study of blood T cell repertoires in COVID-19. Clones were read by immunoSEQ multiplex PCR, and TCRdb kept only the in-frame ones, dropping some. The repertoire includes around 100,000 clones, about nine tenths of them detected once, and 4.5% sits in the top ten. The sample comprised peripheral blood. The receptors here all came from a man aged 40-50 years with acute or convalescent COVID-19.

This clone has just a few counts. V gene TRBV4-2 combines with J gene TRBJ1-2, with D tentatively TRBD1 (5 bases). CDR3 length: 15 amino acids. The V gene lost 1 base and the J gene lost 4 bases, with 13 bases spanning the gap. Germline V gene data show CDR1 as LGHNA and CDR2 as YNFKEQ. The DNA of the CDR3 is TGTGCCAGCAGCCAAGGGTCAGGGTTGAGCTATGGCTACACCTTC. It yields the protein CASSQGSGLSYGYTF.

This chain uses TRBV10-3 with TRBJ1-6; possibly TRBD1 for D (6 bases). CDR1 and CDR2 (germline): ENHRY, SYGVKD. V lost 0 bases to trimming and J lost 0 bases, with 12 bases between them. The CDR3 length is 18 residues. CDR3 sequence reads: CAISESGQQSSYNSPLHF. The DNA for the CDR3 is TGTGCCATCAGTGAGTCTGGACAGCAGAGCTCCTATAATTCACCCCTCCACTTT.

CDR3 bases: TGTGCCAGCAGTCGTAGGGACAGGGGTTGGGATTCACCCCTCCACTTT. This sequence encodes CASSRRDRGWDSPLHF. This sequence joins TRBV2 and TRBJ1-6; 10 positions agree with TRBD1. The germline V gene has CDR1 SNHLY and CDR2 FYNNEI. Losses at the gene ends were 5 bases for V and 8 bases for J; bases not matched to a gene: 9. There are 16 residues in the CDR3.

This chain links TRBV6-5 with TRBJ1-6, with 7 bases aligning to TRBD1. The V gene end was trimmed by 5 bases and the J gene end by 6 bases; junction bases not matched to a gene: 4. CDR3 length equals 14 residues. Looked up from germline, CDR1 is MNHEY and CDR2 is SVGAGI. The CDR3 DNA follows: TGTGCCAGCAGTCTACAGGGGCCTAATTCACCCCTCCACTTT. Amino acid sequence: CASSLQGPNSPLHF.

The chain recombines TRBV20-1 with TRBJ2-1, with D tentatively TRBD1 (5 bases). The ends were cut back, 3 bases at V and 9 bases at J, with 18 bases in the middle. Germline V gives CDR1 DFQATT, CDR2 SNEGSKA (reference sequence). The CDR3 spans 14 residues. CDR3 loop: CSASRFREGGEQFF. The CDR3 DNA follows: TGCAGTGCTAGTCGATTCAGGGAAGGTGGTGAGCAGTTCTTC.

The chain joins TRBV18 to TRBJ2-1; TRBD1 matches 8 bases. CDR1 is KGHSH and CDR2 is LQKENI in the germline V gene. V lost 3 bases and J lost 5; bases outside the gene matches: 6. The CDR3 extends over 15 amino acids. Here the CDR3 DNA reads TGTGCCAGCTCACCCGAGGCAGGGGGCAACAATGAGCAGTTCTTC. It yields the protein CASSPEAGGNNEQFF.

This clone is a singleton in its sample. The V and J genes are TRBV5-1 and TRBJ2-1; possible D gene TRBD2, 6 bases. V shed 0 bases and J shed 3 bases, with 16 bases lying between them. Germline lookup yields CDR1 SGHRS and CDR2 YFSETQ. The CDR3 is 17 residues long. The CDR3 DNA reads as TGCGCCAGCAGCTTGGGGTCTAGCGTGAGTGGCTACAATGAGCAGTTCTTC. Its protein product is CASSLGSSVSGYNEQFF.

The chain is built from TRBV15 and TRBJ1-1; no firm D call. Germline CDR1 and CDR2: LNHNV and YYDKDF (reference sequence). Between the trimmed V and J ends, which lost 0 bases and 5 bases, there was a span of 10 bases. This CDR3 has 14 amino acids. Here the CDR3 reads CATSRDYGLTEAFF. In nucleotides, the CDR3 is TGTGCCACCAGCAGAGATTACGGGTTAACTGAAGCTTTCTTT.

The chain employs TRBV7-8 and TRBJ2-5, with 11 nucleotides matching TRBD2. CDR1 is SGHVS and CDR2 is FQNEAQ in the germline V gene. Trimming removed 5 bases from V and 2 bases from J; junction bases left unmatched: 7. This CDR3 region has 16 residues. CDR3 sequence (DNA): TGTGCCAGCAGCCGAACTAGCGGGGGAGGTCAAGAGACCCAGTACTTC. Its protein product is CASSRTSGGGQETQYF. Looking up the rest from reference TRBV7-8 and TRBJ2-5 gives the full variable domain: GAGVSQSPRYKVAKRGQDVALRCDPISGHVSLFWYQQALGQGPEFLTYFQNEAQLDKSGLPSDRFFAERPEGSVSTLKIQRTQQEDSAVYLCASSRTSGGGQETQYFGPGTRLLVL.

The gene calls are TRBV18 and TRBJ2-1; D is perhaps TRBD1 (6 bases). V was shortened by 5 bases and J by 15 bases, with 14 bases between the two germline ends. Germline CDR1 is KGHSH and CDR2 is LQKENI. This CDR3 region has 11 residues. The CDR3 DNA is TGTGCCAGCTCAGCTGCAGGGGTTGGGTTCTTC. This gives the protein CASSAAGVGFF.